This T cell receptor (beta chain) was sequenced in a study of T cells in narcolepsy. V shed 2 bases and J 5 bases; nucleotides not matched to a gene: 4. The germline gives CDR1 SNHLY, CDR2 FYNNEI. This CDR3 spans 14 amino acids. In the case of this clone: The antigen remains undetermined.

Study observations and caveats: Blood of same and different patients, but not healthy controls, reportedly held recurring autoreactive clonotypes.

The method was immunoSEQ multiplex PCR; TCRdb's version includes in-frame clones alone and lacks a portion of them. The profile shows some 17,000 clones, around 70% of them singletons. The sequence was collected from a human donor with narcolepsy. The chain recombines TRBV2 with TRBJ1-2; the match to TRBD1 covers 8 bases. Sequenced: CD45RA- memory CD8+ T cells from PBMCs. The CDR3 sequence: CASSEIQGAYGYTF. DNA for the CDR3: TGTGCCAGCAGTGAAATCCAGGGGGCGTATGGCTACACCTTC.